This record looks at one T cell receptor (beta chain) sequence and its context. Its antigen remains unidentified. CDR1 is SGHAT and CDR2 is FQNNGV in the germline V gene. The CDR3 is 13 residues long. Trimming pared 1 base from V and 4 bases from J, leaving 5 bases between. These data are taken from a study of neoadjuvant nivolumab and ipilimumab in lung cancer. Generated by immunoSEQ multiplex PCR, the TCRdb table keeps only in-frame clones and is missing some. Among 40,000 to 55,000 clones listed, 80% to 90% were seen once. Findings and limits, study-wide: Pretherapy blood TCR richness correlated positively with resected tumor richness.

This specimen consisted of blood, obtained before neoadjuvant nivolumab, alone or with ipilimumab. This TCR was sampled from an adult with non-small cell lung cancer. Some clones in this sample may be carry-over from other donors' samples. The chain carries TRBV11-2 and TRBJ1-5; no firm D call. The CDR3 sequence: CASSLGLNQPQHF. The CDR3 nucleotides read TGTGCCAGCAGCTTAGGTCTGAATCAGCCCCAGCATTTT.